These 17 T cell receptor beta chains came from one sample sequenced in a study of OX40 agonist ivuxolimab in advanced cancers. Using immunoSEQ multiplex PCR, the repertoire was profiled, and TCRdb retains in-frame clones only, with some absent. The repertoire holds over 55,000 clones, with around 90% as singletons. Here the sequenced sample was CD4+ or CD8+ T cells sorted from blood, taken in a trial of the OX40 agonist ivuxolimab. The receptors originated from an adult with an advanced solid tumor such as melanoma, head and neck, liver or kidney cancer.

This clone was counted a single time. The gene calls are TRBV4-1 and TRBJ2-5; D unclear. CDR3 length: 12 amino acids. Germline values: CDR1 MGHRA, CDR2 YSYEKL. The V end was cut by 4 bases, the J end by 4 bases, with 7 bases between. In nucleotides, the CDR3 is TGCGCCAGCAGCCGATCCGGAGAGACCCAGTACTTC. Translation gives CASSRSGETQYF.

The CDR3: CASSYTGTSGSETQYF. In nucleotides, the CDR3 is TGTGCCAGCAGTTACACGGGGACTAGCGGGAGTGAGACCCAGTACTTC. V gene TRBV6-5 combines with J gene TRBJ2-5, with 14 bases fitting TRBD2. Trimming removed 2 bases from V and 5 bases from J; junction bases left unmatched: 4. Germline values: CDR1 MNHEY, CDR2 SVGAGI. The CDR3 runs to 16 residues.

The V call is TRBV4-2, the J call TRBJ2-7; D may be TRBD2 (6 bases). The CDR3 is 16 residues long. Germline assignment: CDR1 LGHNA and CDR2 YNFKEQ. V was shortened by 4 bases and J by 3 bases, with 19 bases between the two germline ends. Here the CDR3 DNA reads TGTGCCAGCAGCCCAAAGATAGCGGAGGCGAACTACGAGCAGTACTTC. Its translation: CASSPKIAEANYEQYF.

The chain has TRBV29-1 and TRBJ2-1; no reliable D call. The CDR3 spans 16 residues. CDR1 is SQVTM and CDR2 is ANQGSEA in the germline V gene. The V end was cut by 6 bases, the J end by 7 bases, with 25 bases between. In DNA form, the CDR3 reads TGCAGCGTGGGCTTGAAGGTGCTAGTGATTGGTAATGAGCAGTTCTTC. It encodes CSVGLKVLVIGNEQFF.

This rearrangement joins TRBV2 to TRBJ2-2; TRBD2 matches 11 bases. The CDR3 runs 16 residues. CDR1 and CDR2 (germline): SNHLY, FYNNEI. Germline trimming cut 6 bases from V and 3 bases from J; bases unmatched to any gene: 6. The CDR3 spells CASRGTSGSDTGELFF. The CDR3 bases are TGTGCCAGCAGGGGTACTAGCGGGAGTGACACCGGGGAGCTGTTTTTT.

The V and J genes are TRBV6-1 and TRBJ2-1, with TRBD2 identical over 7 bases. This CDR3 region has 16 residues. The germline CDR1 and CDR2 sequences are MNHNS and SASEGT. With V trimmed by 2 bases and J by 4 bases, 8 bases remained unmatched. The CDR3 spells CASSESWGGTYNEQFF. Written as DNA, the CDR3 is TGTGCCAGCAGTGAAAGTTGGGGGGGAACTTACAATGAGCAGTTCTTC.

V is TRBV10-1 and J is TRBJ1-2; D gene ambiguous. V lost 4 bases, J lost 4 bases, and 13 bases lay in between. CDR1 and CDR2 from the germline V gene are WNHNN and SYGVQD (reference sequence). CDR3 length: 14 residues. The CDR3 loop reads CASSGPPYGYGYTF. In nucleotides, the CDR3 is TGCGCCAGCAGTGGTCCTCCTTACGGCTATGGCTACACCTTC.

The rearrangement uses TRBV6-5 and TRBJ2-7, with TRBD2 as a possible D gene (6 bases). This CDR3 is 13 amino acids long. V dropped 6 bases and J dropped 1 base, with 10 bases sitting between them. CDR1 and CDR2 from the germline V gene are MNHEY and SVGAGI. This CDR3 reads CASRPRGSYEQYF. The CDR3 nucleotides are TGTGCCAGCAGGCCCCGGGGGTCCTACGAGCAGTACTTC.

The CDR3 region is CASSPQTATNEKLFF. CDR3 DNA sequence: TGTGCCAGCAGCCCCCAAACAGCAACTAATGAAAAACTGTTTTTT. The chain couples TRBV7-8 to TRBJ1-4; D gene unclear. The germline V gene has CDR1 SGHVS and CDR2 FQNEAQ. Trimming cost V 5 bases and J 0 bases, with 10 bases left between them. This CDR3 is 15 amino acids long.

This clone was seen a single time. CDR3 sequence reads: CASSQRTDHQETQYF. In nucleotides, the CDR3 is TGCGCCAGCAGCCAGCGGACGGATCATCAGGAGACCCAGTACTTC. V is TRBV4-1 and J is TRBJ2-5; no clear D gene. Trimming removed 3 bases at V and 5 bases at J, with 16 bases between. Germline V gene lookup returns CDR1 MGHRA and CDR2 YSYEKL. The CDR3 contains 15 residues.

The chain employs TRBV18 and TRBJ2-1, with 13 bases fitting TRBD2. J gave up 6 bases and V 2 bases, and 4 bases lay outside the gene matches. CDR3 length equals 16 residues. From germline, CDR1 is KGHSH and CDR2 LQKENI. CDR3 protein: CASSPGRTSGSNEQFF. The DNA for the CDR3 is TGTGCCAGCTCACCAGGGCGGACTAGCGGGAGCAATGAGCAGTTCTTC.

The chain has TRBV10-3 and TRBJ2-7; 7 nucleotides align to TRBD1. The V and J ends lost 9 bases and 3 bases, in that order; junction bases with no gene match: 5. Germline values: CDR1 ENHRY, CDR2 SYGVKD. This CDR3 comprises 12 residues. The CDR3 loop is CAIGTEDYEQYF. The CDR3 DNA is TGTGCCATTGGGACAGAAGACTACGAGCAGTACTTC.

The chain employs TRBV6-5 and TRBJ2-7; D may be TRBD1 or TRBD2 (5 bases each). The germline V gene encodes CDR1 MNHEY and CDR2 SVGAGI. This CDR3 contains 16 residues. V lost 0 bases, J lost 2 bases, and 14 bases lay in between. The CDR3 sequence: CASSYSRTGRTYEQYF. Here the CDR3 DNA reads TGTGCCAGCAGTTACTCGAGGACGGGGCGTACCTACGAGCAGTACTTC.

Only one count was recorded for this clone. The chain recombines TRBV6-5 with TRBJ1-1; D call uncertain. Germline V CDR1 and CDR2: MNHEY, SVGAGI. V was trimmed by 3 bases and J by 0 bases, leaving 11 bases between them. This CDR3 has 15 amino acids. Here the CDR3 DNA reads TGTGCCAGCAGTTATCTACAAAGCATGAACACTGAAGCTTTCTTT. It is translated as CASSYLQSMNTEAFF.

The V gene is TRBV6-5, the J gene TRBJ1-2; the match to TRBD1 covers 10 bases. The CDR3 covers 15 residues. The V gene end was trimmed by 6 bases and the J gene end by 4 bases; junction bases not matched to a gene: 8. Germline V gives CDR1 MNHEY, CDR2 SVGAGI. The CDR3 DNA reads as TGTGCCAGCAGGGCGGGACAGGGGATGGGCTATGGCTACACCTTC. Amino acids: CASRAGQGMGYGYTF.

V is TRBV28 and J is TRBJ2-3; 7 bases map to TRBD2. The length of the CDR3 is 16 residues. V shed 5 bases, J shed 3 bases, and the junction held 11 bases outside the gene matches. Germline CDR1 MDHEN, CDR2 SYDVKM. The DNA of the CDR3 is TGTGCCAGCAGTGCCTATTTGGCTAGCGGTACAGATACGCAGTATTTT. This gives the protein CASSAYLASGTDTQYF.

The table lists this clone with a few counts. The V gene is TRBV21-1, the J gene TRBJ1-2. TRBV21-1 constitutes a pseudogene. The length of the CDR3 is 13 residues. The CDR3 region has the DNA TGTGCCAGCAGCACTAGTGAGGGCTATGGCTACACCTTC. Amino acid sequence: CASSTSEGYGYTF.